Included here is one T cell receptor (beta chain) sequence, with context. The participants were between about 18 and 90 years old and came from about two dozen US areas. CDR1 and CDR2 from the germline V gene are SGHTA and FQGNSA. CDR3 length: 15 residues. The V segment lost 7 bases and the J segment 7 bases; nucleotides outside the gene matches: 8. Produced via immunoSEQ multiplex PCR; TCRdb's table is partial and in-frame only. The sample yields 350,000 to 550,000 clones, 87% seen once. The data originate from a study of blood T cell repertoires in COVID-19. The sample was PBMCs or T cells enriched from blood (not recorded which). This sequence was found in a woman under 30 with acute COVID-19. The chain is built from TRBV7-2 and TRBJ2-1, with 12 bases aligning to TRBD2. This chain's CDR3 is CASTPVTSGRNEQFF. The DNA of the CDR3 is TGTGCCAGCACCCCCGTGACTAGCGGGAGAAATGAGCAGTTCTTC.